This entry features one T cell receptor beta chain sequence. This clonotype turned up a few times. Its antigen is still unknown. One base away there is no much larger clone; base qualities are not given. Libraries came from RACE. For sequencing, a NextSeq 500 was employed. During library preparation, unique molecular identifiers were attached to individual cDNA molecules so that TCRs could be counted in a quantitative, reproducible way. Each blood RNA sample was used to sequence both TCR alpha and TCR beta chains. Per the original workflow: The median number of TCRs per sample was roughly 94,000, ranging from 23,224 to 690,600. The Decombinator software suite was used to annotate V, J and CDR3 in the TCR reads. To make PS versus PT1 abundance plots, every sample was subsampled to the same number of TCRs (28,000). TCRs were defined as expanded if absent before sensitization and observed at least eight times at the 2-week time point. TCRdb reprocessing: public reads trimmed at Q25 with fastp, clones called with MiXCR, in-frame beta chains kept. One record per CDR3 amino acid sequence lists the most common genes and DNA. The V and J calls follow TCRdb's processing rather than the paper's. Counted in this sample were some 200,000 distinct CDR3 sequences; more than 20% of them appeared once. About 7% of the sample is taken by the ten largest.

The sample is drawn from a study of human T cells and chemical hapten exposure (dated by TCRdb to about 2021). Context from the whole study: For sensitization, 2% DPC in acetone was applied to a 2 cm by 2 cm area of upper inner arm skin. Patch testing on the upper back used Finn chambers containing 0.01% DPC, with scoring done after 6 days according to International Contact Dermatitis Research Group standards. In alopecia patients, the study followed how the peripheral blood TCR repertoire changed in vivo over primary and secondary sensitization to diphenylcyclopropenone (DPC), a hapten. Patients additionally received weekly therapeutic DPC doses to the scalp throughout the approximately 24-week study period. Patient blood was sampled pre-sensitization (week 0) and at 2, 6 and about 24 weeks after DPC sensitization. The mostly female patient cohort included alopecia areata with under or over 50% scalp involvement, alopecia totalis and alopecia universalis. Twenty-nine alopecia patients provided blood for TCR sequencing at one to four time points (pre-sensitization, 2, 6 and 24 weeks). The libraries were sequenced as a pool, and the TCR yield per sample differed mostly because of small variations in library volumes within the pool.

The CDR3 contains 12 residues, cysteine and phenylalanine counted. Only the CDR3 DNA is retained, 36 bases long and in frame from the first base. V sheds 1 base and J sheds 6 bases, leaving 5 bases between their ends. Sequences LGHDT (CDR1) and YNNKEL (CDR2) are obtained from the germline V gene (reference sequence). The full study reports these points: DPC sensitization did not change how many TCRs were above 1 in 1000 frequency, and no evidence was found of alterations in global repertoire structure. Significantly more large CDR3 similarity clusters were formed by expanded TCRs than by pre-sensitization or healthy control sets, consistent with antigen-driven responses. Because all patients had alopecia, a presumed autoimmune disease, the immune response of the patients might differ from that of healthy individuals. Patch test score was positively correlated with the number of PT1 expanded TCRs, with significance at thresholds 8, 16 and 32 but not at 4. After repeated subsampling, the strength of the expansion versus patch-test correlation and the threshold at which it became significant changed.

The time point label here, explained by the study, means: patch test 1, 2 weeks after DPC sensitization. The meaning of the sample's treatment or condition label: therapeutic diphenylcyclopropenone sensitization with weekly scalp DPC. Blood at each patch-test visit was drawn before the patch test was applied. Patients were considered eligible if aged 18 to 70, diagnosed with alopecia and deemed suitable for DPC therapy, and patients were excluded if pregnant. Total RNA was extracted from unfractionated whole blood collected in Tempus Blood RNA tubes. Sequencing was performed on whole blood, taken in connection with sensitization to the hapten diphenylcyclopropenone (DPC). The V gene is TRBV3-1 and the J gene is TRBJ2-3; a weak D assignment points to TRBD2 (5 bases agree). The receptor's source is a woman in her 50s with alopecia areata. Some clones in this sample may be carry-over from other donors' samples. CDR3 reads: CASSQGGDTQYF. The nucleotide sequence reads as follows: TGTGCCAGCAGCCAAGGCGGGGATACGCAGTATTTT.